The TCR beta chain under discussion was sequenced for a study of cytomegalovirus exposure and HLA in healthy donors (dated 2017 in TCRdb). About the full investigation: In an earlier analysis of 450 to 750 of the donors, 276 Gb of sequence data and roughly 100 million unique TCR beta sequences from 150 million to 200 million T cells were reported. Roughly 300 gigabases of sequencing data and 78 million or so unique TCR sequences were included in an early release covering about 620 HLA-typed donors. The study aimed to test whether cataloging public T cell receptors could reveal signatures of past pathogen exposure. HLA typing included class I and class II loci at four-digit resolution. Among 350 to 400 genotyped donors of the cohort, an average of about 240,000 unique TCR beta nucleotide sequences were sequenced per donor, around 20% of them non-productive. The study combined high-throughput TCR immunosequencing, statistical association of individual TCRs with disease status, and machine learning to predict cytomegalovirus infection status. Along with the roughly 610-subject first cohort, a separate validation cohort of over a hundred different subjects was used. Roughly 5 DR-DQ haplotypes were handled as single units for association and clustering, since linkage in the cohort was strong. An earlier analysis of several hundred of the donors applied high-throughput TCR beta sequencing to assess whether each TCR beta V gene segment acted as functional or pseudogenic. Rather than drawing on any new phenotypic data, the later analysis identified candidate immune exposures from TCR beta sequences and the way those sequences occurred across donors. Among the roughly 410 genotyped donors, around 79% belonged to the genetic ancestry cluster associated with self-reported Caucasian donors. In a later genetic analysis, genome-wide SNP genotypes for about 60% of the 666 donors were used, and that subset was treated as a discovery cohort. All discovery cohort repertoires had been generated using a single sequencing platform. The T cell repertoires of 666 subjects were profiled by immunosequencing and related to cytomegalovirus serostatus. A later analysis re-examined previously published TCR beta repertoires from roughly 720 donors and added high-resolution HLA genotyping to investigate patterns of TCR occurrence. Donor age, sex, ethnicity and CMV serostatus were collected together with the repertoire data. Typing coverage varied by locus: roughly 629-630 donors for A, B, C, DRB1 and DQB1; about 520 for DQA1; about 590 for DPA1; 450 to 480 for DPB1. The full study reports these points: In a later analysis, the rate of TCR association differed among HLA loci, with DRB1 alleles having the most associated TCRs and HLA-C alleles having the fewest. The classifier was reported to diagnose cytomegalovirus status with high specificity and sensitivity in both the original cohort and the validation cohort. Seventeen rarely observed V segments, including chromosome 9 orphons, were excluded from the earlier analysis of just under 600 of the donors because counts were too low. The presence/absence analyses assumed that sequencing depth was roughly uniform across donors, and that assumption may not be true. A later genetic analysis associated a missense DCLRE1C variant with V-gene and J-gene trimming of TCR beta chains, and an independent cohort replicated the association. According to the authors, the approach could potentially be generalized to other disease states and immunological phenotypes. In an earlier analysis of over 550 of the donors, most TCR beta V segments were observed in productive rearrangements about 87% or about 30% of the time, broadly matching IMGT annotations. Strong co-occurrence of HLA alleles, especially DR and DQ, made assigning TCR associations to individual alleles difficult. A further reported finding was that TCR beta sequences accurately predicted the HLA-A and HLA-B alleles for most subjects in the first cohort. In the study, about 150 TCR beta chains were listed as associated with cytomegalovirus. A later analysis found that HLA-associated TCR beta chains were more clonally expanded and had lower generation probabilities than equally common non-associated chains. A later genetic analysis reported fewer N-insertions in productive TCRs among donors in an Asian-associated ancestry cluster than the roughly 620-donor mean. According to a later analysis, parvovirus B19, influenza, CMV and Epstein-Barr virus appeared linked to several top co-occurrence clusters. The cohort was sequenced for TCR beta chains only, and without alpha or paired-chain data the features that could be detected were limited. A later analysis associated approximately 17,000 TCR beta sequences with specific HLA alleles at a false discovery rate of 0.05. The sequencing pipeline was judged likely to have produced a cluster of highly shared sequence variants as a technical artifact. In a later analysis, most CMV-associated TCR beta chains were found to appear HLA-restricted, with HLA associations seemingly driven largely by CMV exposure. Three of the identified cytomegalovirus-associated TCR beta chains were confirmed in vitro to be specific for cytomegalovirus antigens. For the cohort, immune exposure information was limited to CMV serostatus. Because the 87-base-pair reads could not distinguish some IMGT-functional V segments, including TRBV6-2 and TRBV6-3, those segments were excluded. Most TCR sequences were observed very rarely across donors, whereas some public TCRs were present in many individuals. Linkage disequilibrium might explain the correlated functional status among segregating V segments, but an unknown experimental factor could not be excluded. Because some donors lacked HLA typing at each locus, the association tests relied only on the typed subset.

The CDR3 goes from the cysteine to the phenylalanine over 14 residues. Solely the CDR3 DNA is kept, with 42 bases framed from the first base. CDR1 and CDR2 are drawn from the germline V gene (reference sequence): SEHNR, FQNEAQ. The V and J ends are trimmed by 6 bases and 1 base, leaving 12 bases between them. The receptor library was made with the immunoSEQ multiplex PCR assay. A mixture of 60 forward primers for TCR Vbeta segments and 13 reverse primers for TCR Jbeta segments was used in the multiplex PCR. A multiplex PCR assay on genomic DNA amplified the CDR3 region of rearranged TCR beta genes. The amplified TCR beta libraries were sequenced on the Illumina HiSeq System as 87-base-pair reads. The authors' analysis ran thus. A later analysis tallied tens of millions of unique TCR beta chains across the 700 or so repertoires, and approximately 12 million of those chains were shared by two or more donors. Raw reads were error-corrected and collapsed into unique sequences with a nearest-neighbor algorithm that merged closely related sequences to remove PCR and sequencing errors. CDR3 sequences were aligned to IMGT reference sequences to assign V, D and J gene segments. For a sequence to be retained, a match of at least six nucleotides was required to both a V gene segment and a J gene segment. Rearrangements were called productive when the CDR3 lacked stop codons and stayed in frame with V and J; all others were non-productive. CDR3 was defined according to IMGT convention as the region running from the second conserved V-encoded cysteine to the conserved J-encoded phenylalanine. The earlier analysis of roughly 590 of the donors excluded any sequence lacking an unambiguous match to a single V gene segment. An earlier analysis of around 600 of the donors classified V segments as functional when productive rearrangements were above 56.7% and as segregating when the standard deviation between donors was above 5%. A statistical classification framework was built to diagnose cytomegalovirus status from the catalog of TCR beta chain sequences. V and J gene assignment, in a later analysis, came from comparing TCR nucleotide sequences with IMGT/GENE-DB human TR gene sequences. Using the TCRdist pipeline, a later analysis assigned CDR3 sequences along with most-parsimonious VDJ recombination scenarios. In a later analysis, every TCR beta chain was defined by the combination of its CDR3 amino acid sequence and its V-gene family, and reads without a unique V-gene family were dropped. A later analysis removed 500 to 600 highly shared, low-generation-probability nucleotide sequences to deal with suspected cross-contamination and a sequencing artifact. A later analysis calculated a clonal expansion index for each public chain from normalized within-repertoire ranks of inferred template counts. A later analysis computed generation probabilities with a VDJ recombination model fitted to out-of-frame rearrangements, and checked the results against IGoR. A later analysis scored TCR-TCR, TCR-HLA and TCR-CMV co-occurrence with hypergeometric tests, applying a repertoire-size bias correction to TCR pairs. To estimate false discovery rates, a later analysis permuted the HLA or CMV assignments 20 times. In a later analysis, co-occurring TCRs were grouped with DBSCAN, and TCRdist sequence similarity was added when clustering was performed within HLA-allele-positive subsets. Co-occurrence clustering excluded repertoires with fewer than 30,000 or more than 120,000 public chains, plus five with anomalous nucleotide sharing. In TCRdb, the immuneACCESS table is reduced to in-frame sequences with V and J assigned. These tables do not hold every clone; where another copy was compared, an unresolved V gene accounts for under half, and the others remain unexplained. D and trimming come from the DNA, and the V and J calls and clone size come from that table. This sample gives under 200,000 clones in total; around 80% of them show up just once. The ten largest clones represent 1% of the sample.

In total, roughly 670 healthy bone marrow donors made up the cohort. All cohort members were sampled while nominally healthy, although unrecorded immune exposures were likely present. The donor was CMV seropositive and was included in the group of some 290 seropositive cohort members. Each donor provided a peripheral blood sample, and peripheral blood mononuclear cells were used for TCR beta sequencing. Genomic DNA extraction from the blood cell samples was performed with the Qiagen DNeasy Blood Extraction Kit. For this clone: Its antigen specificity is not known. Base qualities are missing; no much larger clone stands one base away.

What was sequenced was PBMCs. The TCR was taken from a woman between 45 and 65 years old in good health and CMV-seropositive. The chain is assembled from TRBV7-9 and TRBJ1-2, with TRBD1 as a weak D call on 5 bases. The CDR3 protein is CASRPRGGNYGYTF. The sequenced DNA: TGTGCCAGCAGACCCCGGGGGGGTAACTATGGCTACACCTTC.